A single TCR beta chain is shown here with its context. Its antigen is as yet unknown. The protocol was immunoSEQ multiplex PCR, while the TCRdb copy is restricted to in-frame clones and leaves out a portion. The data show 50,000 to 60,000 clones, with about 80% seen just once and under 7% held by the top ten. The entry originates in a study of radiotherapy plus CTLA-4 blockade in lung cancer. Points from the study as a whole: Expansion in blood of tumor-derived TCR clones was seen after radiotherapy plus ipilimumab.

The CDR3 sequence is 12 residues long. V was clipped by 0 bases and J by 8 bases, with 10 bases between them. Germline V gives CDR1 GTSNPN, CDR2 SVGIG (reference sequence). The chain employs TRBV30 and TRBJ1-1; D gene unclear. The source material was peripheral blood, sampled from a patient treated with radiotherapy plus ipilimumab. The receptor was isolated from a human donor with non-small cell lung cancer whose response to radiotherapy plus ipilimumab could not be evaluated. CDR3 in amino acids: CAWSVHATEAFF. The DNA of the CDR3 is TGTGCCTGGAGTGTACATGCAACCGAAGCTTTCTTT. Full variable domain (outside the CDR3, taken from reference TRBV30 and TRBJ1-1): SQTIHQWPATLVQPVGSPLSLECTVEGTSNPNLYWYRQAAGRGLQLLFYSVGIGQISSEVPQNLSASRPQDRQFILSSKKLLLSDSGFYLCAWSVHATEAFFGQGTRLTVV.